This is a list of T cell receptor beta chains from one sample in a study of T cell responses to AZD1222 COVID-19 vaccine. Clones were read by immunoSEQ multiplex PCR, and TCRdb kept only the in-frame ones, dropping some. The sample contains about 120,000 clones, 88% of which appear only once. The material was peripheral blood, obtained on day 0 of AZD1222 vaccination. The receptor set was obtained from an adult in good health. Both conserved end residues are trimmed from each CDR3. Fields, in order: J gene, V gene, CDR3 protein.

j_call: TRBJ2-2; v_call: TRBV9; cdr3_aa: ASSAQGTAGELF
j_call: TRBJ1-2; v_call: TRBV4-1; cdr3_aa: ASSRDTDYT
j_call: TRBJ1-6; v_call: TRBV11-2; cdr3_aa: ASSIRTVNSPLH
j_call: TRBJ1-1; v_call: TRBV3-1/TRBV3-2; cdr3_aa: ASSQYGLNTEAF
j_call: TRBJ1-2; v_call: TRBV7-9; cdr3_aa: ASSLALDYGYT
j_call: TRBJ1-2; v_call: TRBV5-4; cdr3_aa: ASSLHPGGAYGYT
j_call: TRBJ2-7; v_call: TRBV5-1; cdr3_aa: ASNAGTDYEQY
j_call: TRBJ1-1; v_call: TRBV3-1/TRBV3-2; cdr3_aa: ASSQPGVTEAF
j_call: TRBJ2-1; v_call: TRBV4-1; cdr3_aa: ASSQTGQHNEQF
j_call: TRBJ2-3; v_call: TRBV3-1/TRBV3-2; cdr3_aa: ASSRVASGKIDTQY
j_call: TRBJ2-3; v_call: TRBV6-4; cdr3_aa: ASSDSSGGADTQY
j_call: TRBJ1-2; v_call: TRBV5-6; cdr3_aa: ASSLAQLGYT
j_call: TRBJ1-1; v_call: TRBV12-3/TRBV12-4; cdr3_aa: ASSRQLNTEAF
j_call: TRBJ1-2; v_call: TRBV10-3; cdr3_aa: AISLTGGNYGYT
j_call: TRBJ2-1; v_call: TRBV3-1/TRBV3-2; cdr3_aa: ASSPREDLPYNEQF
j_call: TRBJ1-3; v_call: TRBV10-1; cdr3_aa: ASSEGIGNTIY